This TCR beta chain was captured in a study of beta chain features in type 1 diabetes. The entirety of the isolated RNA underwent reverse transcription, so expressed TCRB transcripts were sequenced. The protocol was immunoSEQ multiplex PCR, while the TCRdb copy is restricted to in-frame clones and leaves out a portion. Among around 340,000 clones, less than 20% were seen once, and the ten largest hold 0.035% to 0.055%. The germline gives CDR1 KGHSH, CDR2 LQKENI. V gave up 3 bases and J gave up 5 bases; unmatched junction bases: 3. The CDR3 is made up of 14 amino acids. Only a few counts were recorded for this clone.

This clonotype was obtained from a woman aged 18-29 years in good health. Source material: naive CD4+ T cells from blood. The chain links TRBV18 to TRBJ2-2; 7 nucleotides line up with TRBD1. The CDR3 spells CASSPGQRTGELFF. The DNA of the CDR3 is TGTGCCAGCTCACCGGGACAGCGGACCGGGGAGCTGTTTTTT.